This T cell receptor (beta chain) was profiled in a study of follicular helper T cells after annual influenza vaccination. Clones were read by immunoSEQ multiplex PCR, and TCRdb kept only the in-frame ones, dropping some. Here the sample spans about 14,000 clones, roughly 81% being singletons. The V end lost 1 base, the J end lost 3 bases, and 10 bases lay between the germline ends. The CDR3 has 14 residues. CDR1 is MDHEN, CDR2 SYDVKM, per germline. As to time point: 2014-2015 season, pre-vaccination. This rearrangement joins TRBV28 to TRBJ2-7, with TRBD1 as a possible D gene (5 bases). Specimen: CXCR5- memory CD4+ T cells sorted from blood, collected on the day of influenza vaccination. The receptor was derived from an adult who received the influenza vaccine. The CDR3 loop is CASSLLDSIYEQYF. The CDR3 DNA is TGTGCCAGCAGTTTATTAGACAGTATCTACGAGCAGTACTTC.